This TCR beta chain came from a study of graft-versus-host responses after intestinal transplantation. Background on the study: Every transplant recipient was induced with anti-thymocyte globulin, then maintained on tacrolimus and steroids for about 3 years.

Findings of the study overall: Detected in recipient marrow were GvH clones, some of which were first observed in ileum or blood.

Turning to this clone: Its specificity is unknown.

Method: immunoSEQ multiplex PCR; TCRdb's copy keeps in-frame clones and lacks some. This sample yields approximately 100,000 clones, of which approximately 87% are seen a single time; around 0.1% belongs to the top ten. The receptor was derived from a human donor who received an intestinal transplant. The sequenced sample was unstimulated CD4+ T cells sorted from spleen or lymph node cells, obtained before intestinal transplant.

This CDR3 is CASSLRSGDVSGANVLTF. DNA of the CDR3: TGTGCCAGCAGCTTACGTAGCGGGGACGTCTCTGGGGCCAACGTCCTGACTTTC. V and J are TRBV7-3 and TRBJ2-6; 8 positions match TRBD2. Trimming cost V 2 bases and J 0 bases; bases outside gene matches: 6. Germline V lookup: CDR1 SGHTA, CDR2 FQGTGA. This CDR3 is built from 18 residues.